One sample yielded the 3 T cell receptor beta chains listed below, sequenced in a study of beta chain features in type 1 diabetes. Study results and limitations: All four CD4+ subsets of Type 1 diabetes patients contained TCRB CDR3s that were moderately but significantly shorter.

Antigens for these TCRs are unknown. The entirety of the isolated RNA underwent reverse transcription, so expressed TCRB transcripts were sequenced. Only in-frame clones appear in the TCRdb table, and some are missing; sequencing was by immunoSEQ multiplex PCR. The sample contains about 390,000 clones, about 10% of which appear only once. Sequencing was performed on central memory CD4+ T cells from blood. The receptor set was obtained from a man aged 25 to 45 with type 1 diabetes.

The sample holds a few counts of this clone. The genes are TRBV28 and TRBJ1-2; no clear D. This CDR3 spans 15 amino acids. V was pared by 7 bases and J by 2 bases, with 17 bases between. Germline CDR1 MDHEN, CDR2 SYDVKM. The CDR3 region has the DNA TGTGCCAGCATCATTGGCGGACGGCGCAACTATGGCTACACCTTC. Protein product: CASIIGGRRNYGYTF.

This clone has a handful of counts. The V and J genes are TRBV5-1 and TRBJ2-1; 9 bases are shared with TRBD1. The J segment lost 8 bases and the V segment lost 0 bases, leaving 9 bases of the junction unmatched. Germline CDR1 reads SGHRS; CDR2 reads YFSETQ. CDR3 length equals 16 residues. CDR3 sequence reads: CASSLGTGGAVDEQFF. The CDR3 nucleotides read TGCGCCAGCAGCTTGGGAACAGGGGGCGCGGTCGATGAGCAGTTCTTC.

With regard to this clone: Other DNA sequences in the sample encode the same CDR3. The rearrangement joins TRBV5-1 to TRBJ2-5, with 7 bases fitting TRBD1. The CDR3 length is 13 residues. CDR1 and CDR2 from the germline V gene are SGHRS and YFSETQ. Trimming cost V 0 bases and J 5 bases; bases outside gene matches: 1. CDR3 loop: CASSLGGGETQYF. In DNA, the CDR3 is TGCGCCAGCAGCTTGGGAGGGGGCGAGACCCAGTACTTC. Variable domain in full (rest from reference TRBV5-1 and TRBJ2-5): KAGVTQTPRYLIKTRGQQVTLSCSPISGHRSVSWYQQTPGQGLQFLFEYFSETQRNKGNFPGRFSGRQFSNSRSEMNVSTLELGDSALYLCASSLGGGETQYFGPGTRLLVL.